The 25 T cell receptor beta chains in this list originate from one sample, sequenced in a study of early T cells in non-severe SARS-CoV-2 infection (dated by TCRdb to about 2021). Receptor libraries were prepared by 5' RACE. Instrument on record: NextSeq 500. TCRdb handled the public reads itself, with Q25 trimming in fastp and clone calling in MiXCR, and kept productive beta chains. Each entry is one CDR3 protein sequence, shown with its most common DNA and genes. The sample includes tens of thousands of distinct CDR3 sequences, with around 9% observed a single time. The ten largest make up about 20% of the sample. Material: whole blood. The receptors come from an adult who was a healthcare worker with PCR-confirmed SARS-CoV-2 infection or an uninfected control (not recorded which).

This rearrangement joins TRBV27 to TRBJ1-2; no firm D call. CDR3 length: 13 amino acids. Looked up from germline, CDR1 is MNHEY and CDR2 is SMNVEV (reference sequence). The germline V and J ends were trimmed by 4 bases and 8 bases, with 14 bases remaining between them. CDR3 protein: CASSSPTERGYTF. The CDR3 DNA reads TGTGCCAGCAGTTCCCCGACGGAGAGGGGCTACACCTTC.

This clonotype has at least ten counts. The V call is TRBV20-1, the J call TRBJ2-5; 12 bases map to TRBD2. The germline gives CDR1 DFQATT, CDR2 SNEGSKA (reference sequence). The CDR3 is made up of 16 amino acids. The J segment lost 2 bases and the V segment lost 5 bases, leaving 9 bases of the junction unmatched. The CDR3 sequence is CSALPTSGGQQETQYF. The CDR3 DNA reads as TGCAGTGCTCTTCCGACTAGCGGGGGCCAACAAGAGACCCAGTACTTC.

This clonotype has only a few counts. The rearrangement joins TRBV27 to TRBJ2-5, with 8 bases that match TRBD2. Germline V gene sequence: CDR1 MNHEY, CDR2 SMNVEV (reference sequence). CDR3 size: 15 residues. J was trimmed by 2 bases and V by 1 base; bases with no gene match: 3. CDR3 in amino acids: CASSLYLAGQETQYF. The CDR3, as DNA: TGTGCCAGCAGTTTATATCTAGCGGGTCAAGAGACCCAGTACTTC.

V gene TRBV2 combines with J gene TRBJ1-3; D possibly corresponds to TRBD1 (5 bases). From germline, CDR1 is SNHLY and CDR2 FYNNEI. This CDR3 is 15 amino acids long. The V end was cut by 2 bases, the J end by 2 bases, with 10 bases between. CDR3 DNA: TGTGCCAGCAGTGAAATGGGGGGGACTGGAAACACCATATATTTT. It specifies CASSEMGGTGNTIYF.

In its sample, this clonotype was seen many times. This chain joins TRBV4-1 and TRBJ1-5; a weak D match, TRBD1 (6 bases). The CDR3 is 16 amino acids. In germline, CDR1 is MGHRA, CDR2 YSYEKL. Trimming stripped 4 bases from V and 4 bases from J, with 17 bases between. The CDR3 protein is CASSPYYAGVNQPQHF. CDR3 coding DNA: TGCGCCAGCAGCCCGTATTACGCAGGGGTGAATCAGCCCCAGCATTTT.

This clonotype was observed many times. The chain combines TRBV7-9 with TRBJ1-1; no definite D call. With 3 bases removed from V and 0 bases from J, the gap between germline ends came to 5 bases. The CDR3 spans 13 residues. CDR1 and CDR2 from the germline V gene are SEHNR and FQNEAQ (reference sequence). The CDR3 sequence is CASSFQVNTEAFF. The CDR3, as DNA: TGTGCCAGCAGCTTTCAGGTGAACACTGAAGCTTTCTTT.

This clonotype was counted only a few times. This rearrangement joins TRBV6-1 to TRBJ1-2; D unclear. The CDR3 length is 13 residues. From germline, CDR1 is MNHNS and CDR2 SASEGT. Deletions cut 2 bases from V and 1 base from J, with 5 bases between. As DNA, the CDR3 is TGTGCCAGCAGTGAACAGGATAACTATGGCTACACCTTC. Translated, it gives CASSEQDNYGYTF.

This clonotype was found many times. The V and J genes are TRBV29-1 and TRBJ1-1; D call uncertain. The CDR3 contains 12 residues. Trimming stripped 5 bases from V and 3 bases from J, with 10 bases between. The germline gives CDR1 SQVTM, CDR2 ANQGSEA. The DNA for the CDR3 is TGCAGCGTTAAAAGGGTGGACACTGAAGCTTTCTTT. This sequence encodes CSVKRVDTEAFF.

This clonotype occurred many times. The J gene is TRBJ2-3, the V gene TRBV3-1, with TRBD2 as a possible D gene (5 bases). V shed 7 bases and J shed 10 bases, with 15 bases lying between them. The CDR3 runs 12 residues. Germline values: CDR1 LGHDT, CDR2 YNNKEL (reference sequence). The chain's CDR3 is CASTVRGSAQYF. CDR3 coding DNA: TGTGCCAGCACTGTGAGAGGGAGTGCGCAGTATTTT.

This clonotype was picked up a small number of times. The chain carries TRBV7-9 and TRBJ1-2; possible D gene TRBD1, 5 bases. The CDR3 spans 13 residues. Trimming took off 5 bases at V and 8 bases at J, with 15 bases between the two ends. Germline CDR1 reads SEHNR; CDR2 reads FQNEAQ (reference sequence). The CDR3 spells CASSPRAGQGYTF. DNA of the CDR3: TGTGCCAGCAGCCCCAGGGCAGGGCAAGGCTACACCTTC.

The sample holds a few counts of this clonotype. The V gene is TRBV11-2, the J gene TRBJ1-1; no clear D. This CDR3 is 14 amino acids long. Germline assignment: CDR1 SGHAT and CDR2 FQNNGV. Trimming cost V 6 bases and J 7 bases, with 18 bases left between them. CDR3 region: CASRPAFGGNEAFF. CDR3 in DNA: TGTGCCAGCAGACCCGCATTCGGAGGGAATGAAGCTTTCTTT.

The sample holds many counts of this clonotype. V is TRBV6-5 and J is TRBJ1-1; no clear D. The CDR3 length is 11 residues. Germline CDR1 is MNHEY and CDR2 is SVGAGI. With 8 bases removed from V and 1 base from J, the gap between germline ends came to 5 bases. CDR3 amino acids: CASGENTEAFF. The CDR3 region has the DNA TGTGCCAGCGGTGAGAACACTGAAGCTTTCTTT.

This clonotype was detected a few times. J is TRBJ2-1 and V is TRBV18; 7 nucleotides match TRBD1. There are 14 residues in the CDR3. V gave up 3 bases and J gave up 5 bases; unmatched junction bases: 4. Per the germline V gene, CDR1 is KGHSH and CDR2 is LQKENI. The CDR3 protein is CASSPWDSNNEQFF. The CDR3 region has the DNA TGTGCCAGCTCACCCTGGGACAGTAACAATGAGCAGTTCTTC.

This clonotype was seen repeatedly, ten times or more. The chain uses TRBV7-9 and TRBJ1-5; maybe TRBD1 (5 bases). Trimming shortened V by 5 bases and J by 3 bases, and 11 bases separated the two germline ends. Germline assignment: CDR1 SEHNR and CDR2 FQNEAQ (reference sequence). The CDR3 has 14 residues. CDR3 in DNA: TGTGCCAGCAGCAAAGGACACAACAATCAGCCCCAGCATTTT. Amino acids: CASSKGHNNQPQHF.

This clonotype appeared many times. The chain employs TRBV5-1 and TRBJ1-3; no reliable D call. V shed 4 bases and J shed 0 bases, with 11 bases lying between them. CDR3 size: 15 residues. Germline lookup yields CDR1 SGHRS and CDR2 YFSETQ. DNA of the CDR3: TGCGCCAGCAGCCCCGACTGGATCTCTGGAAACACCATATATTTT. It encodes CASSPDWISGNTIYF.

The gene calls are TRBV20-1 and TRBJ1-1; D is ambiguous. The CDR3 length is 15 residues. CDR1 and CDR2 from the germline V gene are DFQATT and SNEGSKA (reference sequence). V lost 2 bases and J 1 base, leaving 14 bases between the germline ends. The CDR3 reads CSARSSVRRNTEAFF. Written as DNA, the CDR3 is TGCAGTGCTAGATCTTCGGTCCGACGGAACACTGAAGCTTTCTTT.

Notes on this clonotype: A much larger clone lies a single base off, so this may be a read error. The chain uses TRBV4-1 and TRBJ2-1; TRBD2 matches 8 bases. J gave up 5 bases and V 6 bases, and 6 bases lay outside the gene matches. This CDR3 contains 14 residues. Germline-derived CDR1 and CDR2 are MGHRA and YSYEKL. CDR3 in amino acids: CASRGLVGNNEQFF. CDR3 sequence (DNA): TGCGCCAGCAGGGGACTAGTGGGGAACAATGAGCAGTTCTTC.

This clonotype has ten or more counts. The chain employs TRBV7-9 and TRBJ2-1, with D maybe TRBD1 (5 bases). CDR1 and CDR2 from the germline V gene are SEHNR and FQNEAQ (reference sequence). This CDR3 is 13 amino acids long. V was clipped by 6 bases and J by 3 bases, with 9 bases between them. The CDR3 coding sequence is TGTGCCAGCAGTTTCGACAGCTACAATGAGCAGTTCTTC. As protein: CASSFDSYNEQFF. The whole variable domain, filled in from reference TRBV7-9 and TRBJ2-1, reads DTGVSQNPRHKITKRGQNVTFRCDPISEHNRLYWYRQTLGQGPEFLTYFQNEAQLEKSRLLSDRFSAERPKGSFSTLEIQRTEQGDSAMYLCASSFDSYNEQFFGPGTRLTVL.

This clonotype was detected only a few times. The chain links TRBV11-2 to TRBJ2-5; D possibly corresponds to TRBD2 (5 bases). From germline, CDR1 is SGHAT and CDR2 FQNNGV. Trimming removed 5 bases at V and 5 bases at J, with 18 bases between. The CDR3 consists of 15 residues. For the CDR3, the DNA is TGTGCCAGCAGCCTCTCGGACGGGGTGGAGGAGACCCAGTACTTC. It codes for CASSLSDGVEETQYF.

The rearrangement uses TRBV12-5 and TRBJ2-7, with unresolved D. Germline CDR1 reads LGHNT; CDR2 reads FRNRAP. CDR3 length: 12 residues. V was shortened by 3 bases and J by 4 bases, with 7 bases between the two germline ends. CDR3 region: CASGFLSYEQYF. The CDR3 DNA reads as TGTGCTAGTGGTTTCCTCAGTTACGAGCAGTACTTC.

This clonotype was counted only a few times. The genes are TRBV7-2 and TRBJ2-1, with unresolved D. Per the germline V gene, CDR1 is SGHTA and CDR2 is FQGNSA. The V end was cut by 5 bases, the J end by 8 bases, with 13 bases between. The CDR3 sequence is 13 residues long. CDR3 coding DNA: TGTGCCAGCAGCCTCGGGTGGTGGGATGAGCAGTTCTTC. Translation gives CASSLGWWDEQFF. Filled out from reference TRBV7-2 and TRBJ2-1, the complete variable domain reads GAGVSQSPSNKVTEKGKDVELRCDPISGHTALYWYRQSLGQGLEFLIYFQGNSAPDKSGLPSDRFSAERTGGSVSTLTIQRTQQEDSAVYLCASSLGWWDEQFFGPGTRLTVL.

This clonotype appeared many times. The V and J genes are TRBV10-1 and TRBJ2-2; the D is unclear. The CDR3 is made up of 12 amino acids. Trimming shortened V by 5 bases and J by 9 bases, and 10 bases separated the two germline ends. Germline V gene data show CDR1 as WNHNN and CDR2 as SYGVQD (reference sequence). DNA of the CDR3: TGCGCCAGCAGTCCGACTGGCCGGGAGCTGTTTTTT. This codes for CASSPTGRELFF.

There are a few counts of this clonotype. This chain connects TRBV5-1 to TRBJ1-2, with TRBD1 identical over 10 bases. The CDR3 has 14 residues. J was trimmed by 8 bases and V by 4 bases; bases with no gene match: 8. Germline CDR1 and CDR2: SGHRS and YFSETQ. Written as DNA, the CDR3 is TGCGCCAGCAGCGTAACCGGGACAGGGGTAGGCTACACCTTC. It specifies CASSVTGTGVGYTF.

This clonotype was recorded a few times. CDR3 nucleotides: TGTGCCACCAGTGATCGAACAGACAATCAGCCCCAGCATTTT. It is translated as CATSDRTDNQPQHF. J is TRBJ1-5 and V is TRBV24-1; D remains ambiguous. Germline V CDR1 and CDR2: KGHDR, SFDVKD. The V and J ends lost 3 bases and 3 bases respectively, with 8 bases between them. The CDR3 contains 14 residues.

This clonotype was observed at least ten times. The V call is TRBV20-1, the J call TRBJ1-2, with D unclear. The CDR3 consists of 14 residues. Germline loops: CDR1 DFQATT, CDR2 SNEGSKA (reference sequence). Trimming left V 3 bases short and J 3 bases short, with 14 bases between. The CDR3: CSARATYLDYGYTF. CDR3 coding DNA: TGCAGTGCTAGGGCAACTTACCTTGACTATGGCTACACCTTC.